This T cell receptor (beta chain) was identified during a study of shared clonotypes between healthy human individuals. Overall study results and limits: Clonotype sharing among donors, it was expected, would be affected by sequencing depth. Investigators collected only blood, and repertoires in tissues likely differ.

Naive-designated CD8 cells lacked CD45RO, were positively enriched for CCR7, and omitted terminally differentiated effector memory CD45RA+ cells. Caucasian adults living in Nashville, Tennessee, provided all samples. About this clone: Its antigen remains unidentified. Additional DNA sequences in this sample encode the identical CDR3.

The CDR3 covers 15 residues. The germline V gene has CDR1 LGHNA and CDR2 YSLEER. With 4 bases removed from V and 0 bases from J, the gap between germline ends came to 13 bases. An even split of each subset's genomic DNA across several immunoSEQ plates was performed. Only in-frame clones appear in the TCRdb table, and some are missing; sequencing was by immunoSEQ multiplex PCR. The top ten clones hold more than 1.5% of a sample with more than 2 million clones, 93% of them seen once. This receptor was identified in a man between 18 and 29 years old in good health. Some clones in this sample may be carry-over from other donors' samples. The sequencing sample was made of naive CD8+ T cells from PBMCs. The J gene is TRBJ2-7, the V gene TRBV4-3; D might be TRBD1 (6 bases). CDR3 sequence reads: CASSPLGQGSYEQYF. In DNA, the CDR3 is TGCGCCAGCAGCCCCCTGGGACAAGGCTCCTACGAGCAGTACTTC.